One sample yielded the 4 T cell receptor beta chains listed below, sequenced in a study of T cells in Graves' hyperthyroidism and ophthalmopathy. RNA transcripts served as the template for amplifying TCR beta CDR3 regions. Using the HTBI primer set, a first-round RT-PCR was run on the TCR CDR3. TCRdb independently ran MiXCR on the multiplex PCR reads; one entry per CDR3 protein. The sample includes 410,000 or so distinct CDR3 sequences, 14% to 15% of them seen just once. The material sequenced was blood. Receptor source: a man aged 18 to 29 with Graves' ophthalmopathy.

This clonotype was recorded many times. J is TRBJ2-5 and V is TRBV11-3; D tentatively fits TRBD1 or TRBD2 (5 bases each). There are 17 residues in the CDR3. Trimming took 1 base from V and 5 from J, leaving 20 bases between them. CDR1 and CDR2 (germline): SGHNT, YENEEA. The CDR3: CASSLGSAWGPVETQYF. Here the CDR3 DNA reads TGTGCCAGCAGCTTAGGAAGCGCCTGGGGACCCGTGGAGACCCAGTACTTC.

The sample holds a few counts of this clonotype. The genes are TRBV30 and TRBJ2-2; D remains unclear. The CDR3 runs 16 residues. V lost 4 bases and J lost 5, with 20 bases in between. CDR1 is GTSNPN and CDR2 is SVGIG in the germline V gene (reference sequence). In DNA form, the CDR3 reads TGTGCCTGGAAAATTTCCGGGTTAGGTGCAACCGGGGAGCTGTTTTTT. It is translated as CAWKISGLGATGELFF.

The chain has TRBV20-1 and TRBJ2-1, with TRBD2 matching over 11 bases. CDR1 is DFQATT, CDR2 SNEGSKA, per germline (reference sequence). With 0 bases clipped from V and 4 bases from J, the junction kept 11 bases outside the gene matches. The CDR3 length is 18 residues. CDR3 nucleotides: TGCAGTGCTAGAGATTTTTCCGAGTCTAGCGGGGGGTACAATGAGCAGTTCTTC. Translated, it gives CSARDFSESSGGYNEQFF.

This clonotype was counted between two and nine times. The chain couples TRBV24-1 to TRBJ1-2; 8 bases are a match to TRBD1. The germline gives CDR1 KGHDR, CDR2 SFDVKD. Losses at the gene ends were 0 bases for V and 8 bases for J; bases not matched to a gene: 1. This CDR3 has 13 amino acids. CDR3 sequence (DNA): TGTGCCACCAGTGATTTGCAGGGGGCGGGCTACACCTTC. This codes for CATSDLQGAGYTF.